A single sample gave rise to the 30 T cell receptor beta chains below, sequenced in a study of blood T cells in healthy people across ages. A J-beta primer mix and a sample-barcoded 5' primer were used in a second PCR of roughly 6 to 11 cycles. TCRdb re-called the 5' RACE reads with MiXCR, one entry per CDR3 protein. Here the sample spans 650,000 to 1,000,000 distinct CDR3 sequences, around 36% being singletons. Sequencing used blood. The receptors come from a man younger than 30 in good health.

A few counts support this clonotype. CDR3 in amino acids: CASSYGRFNEQFF. The CDR3 DNA follows: TGTGCCAGCAGTTACGGACGATTCAATGAGCAGTTCTTC. The chain carries TRBV6-2 or TRBV6-3 and TRBJ2-1; D remains ambiguous. Germline V CDR1 and CDR2: MNHEY, SVGEGT. This CDR3 is 13 amino acids long. V lost 2 bases and J 6 bases, leaving 8 bases between the germline ends.

This clonotype has at least ten counts. V is TRBV12-3 or TRBV12-4 and J is TRBJ2-3, with 11 bases lining up with TRBD2. Germline trimming cut 6 bases from V and 0 bases from J; bases unmatched to any gene: 5. The CDR3 extends over 16 amino acids. The CDR3 DNA reads TGTGCCAGCAGCCTACTAGCGGGGGTTAGCACAGATACGCAGTATTTT. Protein product: CASSLLAGVSTDTQYF.

This clonotype was counted at least ten times. This chain uses TRBV9 with TRBJ2-3; 15 nucleotides align to TRBD2. The CDR3 extends over 17 amino acids. Trimming at V came to 2 bases and at J to 0 bases, leaving 1 base not matched to a gene. Germline CDR1 is SGDLS and CDR2 is YYNGEE. The CDR3 DNA is TGTGCCAGCAGCGTGGGGACTAGCGGGGGGAGCACAGATACGCAGTATTTT. Translated: CASSVGTSGGSTDTQYF.

The chain joins TRBV7-2 to TRBJ1-1, with a tentative D call TRBD1 (5 bases). This CDR3 region has 19 residues. CDR1 is SGHTA, CDR2 FQGNSA, per germline. The ends were cut back, 4 bases at V and 3 bases at J, with 27 bases in the middle. The CDR3 loop is CASSSRGGLGVEADTEAFF. DNA of the CDR3: TGTGCCAGCAGCTCTCGCGGCGGTTTAGGGGTCGAGGCAGACACTGAAGCTTTCTTT.

J is TRBJ2-1 and V is TRBV20-1; weak D call: TRBD2 (5 bases). The CDR3 length is 14 residues. CDR1 is DFQATT and CDR2 is SNEGSKA in the germline V gene (reference sequence). Trimming stripped 2 bases from V and 5 bases from J, with 13 bases between. The CDR3 loop reads CSARSFTRDNEQFF. In nucleotides, the CDR3 is TGCAGTGCTAGATCATTCACGAGGGACAATGAGCAGTTCTTC.

V and J are TRBV18 and TRBJ2-1, with 10 bases that match TRBD1. This CDR3 has 15 amino acids. Per the germline V gene, CDR1 is KGHSH and CDR2 is LQKENI. The trim removed 3 bases at V and 7 bases at J, leaving 6 bases unmatched. Here the CDR3 reads CASSPPTGGRNEQFF. As DNA, the CDR3 is TGTGCCAGCTCACCCCCGACAGGGGGCCGGAATGAGCAGTTCTTC.

This clonotype has at least ten counts. This sequence joins TRBV20-1 and TRBJ2-1; D is tentatively TRBD1 or TRBD2 (5 bases each). Trimming cost V 3 bases and J 0 bases, with 12 bases left between them. CDR1 and CDR2 from the germline V gene are DFQATT and SNEGSKA (reference sequence). The CDR3 runs to 15 residues. CDR3 sequence reads: CSARDGDGSYNEQFF. DNA of the CDR3: TGCAGTGCTAGGGACGGGGACGGCTCCTACAATGAGCAGTTCTTC.

The gene calls are TRBV7-2 and TRBJ1-1; unclear D gene. This CDR3 region has 14 residues. Per the germline V gene, CDR1 is SGHTA and CDR2 is FQGNSA. Trimming left V 5 bases short and J 11 bases short, with 21 bases between. CDR3 residues: CASSPGRGTTVAFF. Here the CDR3 DNA reads TGTGCCAGCAGCCCTGGACGGGGTACTACTGTTGCTTTCTTT.

This clonotype appeared many times. This sequence joins TRBV29-1 and TRBJ2-3; tentatively, D is TRBD2 (6 bases). Trimming took off 7 bases at V and 2 bases at J, with 13 bases between the two ends. This CDR3 spans 13 amino acids. Looked up from germline, CDR1 is SQVTM and CDR2 is ANQGSEA. The CDR3 DNA reads as TGCAGCGGCCTCGGGGGTTACACAGATACGCAGTATTTT. The encoded protein is CSGLGGYTDTQYF.

The chain recombines TRBV20-1 with TRBJ2-1; 13 bases match TRBD2. The J call could be wrong; TRBJ2-7 is a better fit for the DNA end. Germline CDR1 DFQATT, CDR2 SNEGSKA (reference sequence). This CDR3 has 16 amino acids. The CDR3 nucleotides read TGCAGTGCTGGAGCAACTAGCGGGGGGGTCTACAATGAGCAGTACTTC. Translating gives CSAGATSGGVYNEQYF.

In the case of this clonotype: A single base separates this from a much larger clone, so it may be a read error. The chain links TRBV7-3 to TRBJ2-1; no definite D call. V was pared by 2 bases and J by 10 bases, with 18 bases between. The CDR3 consists of 15 residues. CDR1 is SGHTA and CDR2 is FQGTGA in the germline V gene. CDR3 protein: CASSLYPLPPYEQFF. CDR3 coding DNA: TGTGCCAGCAGCTTATATCCATTACCACCTTACGAGCAGTTCTTC.

The chain recombines TRBV25-1 with TRBJ2-3, with TRBD2 matching 11 bases. The CDR3 loop spans 18 amino acids. Trimming removed 6 bases from V and 7 bases from J; junction bases left unmatched: 18. CDR1 and CDR2 (germline): MGHDK, SYGVNS. In nucleotides, the CDR3 is TGTGCCAGCAGCACCGGTCTTCCCGGGACTAGCGGTAGGAATACGCAGTATTTT. This sequence encodes CASSTGLPGTSGRNTQYF.

The rearrangement links TRBV20-1 to TRBJ1-5; TRBD1 agrees at 7 bases. V dropped 6 bases and J dropped 4; count of bases not matched to a gene: 6. Germline loops: CDR1 DFQATT, CDR2 SNEGSKA (reference sequence). The CDR3 length is 13 residues. CDR3 sequence reads: CSAGSRGNQPQHF. The CDR3 region has the DNA TGCAGTGCGGGCTCCAGGGGGAATCAGCCCCAGCATTTT.

This sequence joins TRBV13 and TRBJ1-4; weak D call: TRBD1 (6 bases). Germline values: CDR1 PRHDT, CDR2 FYEKMQ (reference sequence). The germline V and J ends were trimmed by 5 bases and 7 bases, with 17 bases remaining between them. This CDR3 spans 15 amino acids. In DNA form, the CDR3 reads TGTGCCAGCAGCCCGCAGATGGGGGGCGTTGAAAAACTGTTTTTT. It encodes CASSPQMGGVEKLFF.

Only a few counts were recorded for this clonotype. The chain combines TRBV4-2 with TRBJ1-3, with TRBD1 as a possible D gene (5 bases). The CDR3 covers 14 residues. V lost 6 bases and J lost 8, with 17 bases in between. Per germline, CDR1 LGHNA and CDR2 YNFKEQ. The CDR3 reads CASSPVGPVDTIYF. CDR3 bases: TGTGCCAGCAGTCCCGTGGGGCCCGTGGACACCATATATTTT.

The chain recombines TRBV28 with TRBJ2-2, with a weak D call TRBD2 (6 bases). The CDR3 is 14 amino acids. Germline CDR1 is MDHEN and CDR2 is SYDVKM. Trimming took 5 bases from V and 3 from J, leaving 10 bases between them. Here the CDR3 reads CASSPGVDTGELFF. The DNA for the CDR3 is TGTGCCAGCAGTCCGGGGGTAGACACCGGGGAGCTGTTTTTT.

This clonotype has just a few counts. This chain links TRBV6-2 or TRBV6-3 with TRBJ1-5, with 10 bases matching TRBD1. Trimming took 4 bases from V and 3 from J; bases not matched to a gene: 6. The V gene's germline CDR1 is MNHEY and CDR2 SVGEGT. CDR3 size: 16 residues. The CDR3 DNA follows: TGTGCCAGCAGTTGGGGGACAGGGGCAATCAATCAGCCCCAGCATTTT. It yields the protein CASSWGTGAINQPQHF.

The chain recombines TRBV24-1 with TRBJ2-1, with D hard to call. The germline CDR1 and CDR2 sequences are KGHDR and SFDVKD. V lost 1 base and J 4 bases, leaving 7 bases between the germline ends. The CDR3 covers 14 residues. The chain's CDR3 is CATSDFGQYNEQFF. CDR3 nucleotides: TGTGCCACCAGTGATTTCGGGCAATACAATGAGCAGTTCTTC.

This clonotype was counted ten times or more. The chain links TRBV6-2 or TRBV6-3 to TRBJ2-7; D is unclear. This CDR3 has 13 amino acids. V was pared by 2 bases and J by 0 bases, with 5 bases between. The V gene's germline CDR1 is MNHEY and CDR2 SVGEGT. This chain's CDR3 is CASSYLLSYEQYF. CDR3 DNA sequence: TGTGCCAGCAGTTACCTCCTCTCCTACGAGCAGTACTTC.

CDR3 DNA sequence: TGCAGTGCTAGAGATCGCTGGAGGGGGAATGAAAAACTGTTTTTT. It encodes CSARDRWRGNEKLFF. The genes are TRBV20-1 and TRBJ1-4; the D gene is possibly TRBD1 (6 bases). Germline V CDR1 and CDR2: DFQATT, SNEGSKA (reference sequence). V shed 0 bases and J shed 5 bases, with 13 bases lying between them. This CDR3 is built from 15 residues.

This clonotype was recorded many times. The V and J genes are TRBV13 and TRBJ2-1; no clear D gene. This CDR3 is built from 14 residues. Germline CDR1 reads PRHDT; CDR2 reads FYEKMQ (reference sequence). The V end was cut by 5 bases, the J end by 7 bases, with 15 bases between. The DNA of the CDR3 is TGTGCCAGCAGCCCCCCGGGCGCCCGAAATGAGCAGTTCTTC. Protein sequence: CASSPPGARNEQFF.

There are a few counts of this clonotype. The chain is built from TRBV5-1 and TRBJ1-1, with 11 bases that match TRBD1. After removal of 2 bases from V and 1 base from J, the junction contained 4 bases not matched to a gene. The CDR3 extends over 16 amino acids. In germline, CDR1 is SGHRS, CDR2 YFSETQ. CDR3 sequence reads: CASSLGTGGWNTEAFF. The DNA of the CDR3 is TGCGCCAGCAGCTTAGGGACAGGGGGTTGGAACACTGAAGCTTTCTTT.

CDR3 bases: TGTGCCAGCACCCTGGGACAGGGGGTCCGGAATGAGCAGTTCTTC. It is translated as CASTLGQGVRNEQFF. The chain uses TRBV6-5 and TRBJ2-1; 11 bases are shared with TRBD1. The CDR3 is made up of 15 amino acids. The germline V gene encodes CDR1 MNHEY and CDR2 SVGAGI. V shed 7 bases, J shed 7 bases, and the junction held 9 bases outside the gene matches.

J is TRBJ2-3 and V is TRBV9; 7 bases are a match to TRBD2. J gave up 0 bases and V 3 bases, and 4 bases lay outside the gene matches. The germline gives CDR1 SGDLS, CDR2 YYNGEE. This CDR3 comprises 15 residues. The CDR3 region is CASSGRTRSTDTQYF. The CDR3 DNA follows: TGTGCCAGCAGCGGCCGGACTAGGAGCACAGATACGCAGTATTTT.

There are many counts of this clonotype. This chain links TRBV5-1 with TRBJ2-7; no reliable D call. V was cut by 1 base and J by 0 bases, with 8 bases left in between. Germline assignment: CDR1 SGHRS and CDR2 YFSETQ. The CDR3 is made up of 14 amino acids. CDR3 in amino acids: CASSLSSFSYEQYF. The CDR3, as DNA: TGCGCCAGCAGCTTGAGCAGTTTCTCCTACGAGCAGTACTTC.

This chain connects TRBV12-3 or TRBV12-4 to TRBJ1-6; D is undetermined. Trimming took off 2 bases at V and 6 bases at J, with 8 bases between the two ends. The CDR3 is 14 residues long. The DNA for the CDR3 is TGTGCCAGCAGTTTATCGTCCCGTAATTCACCCCTCCACTTT. Translating it yields CASSLSSRNSPLHF.

The chain joins TRBV7-9 to TRBJ2-7, with 14 nucleotides matching TRBD2. With V trimmed by 2 bases and J by 1 base, 7 bases remained unmatched. The CDR3 covers 18 residues. Germline-derived CDR1 and CDR2 are SEHNR and FQNEAQ (reference sequence). The CDR3 coding sequence is TGTGCCAGCAGCTTAAAAGGGACTAGCGGGAGTGCGTCCTACGAGCAGTACTTC. It specifies CASSLKGTSGSASYEQYF.

Notes on this clonotype: A much larger clone lies a single base off, so this may be a read error. The chain employs TRBV28 and TRBJ2-1; D is unclear. The CDR3 is 14 residues long. V was pared by 6 bases and J by 13 bases, with 22 bases between. CDR1 and CDR2 from the germline V gene are MDHEN and SYDVKM. The CDR3 DNA sequence: TGTGCCAGCAGCTTCGAGGAAGATCAAGAGACCCAGTTCTTC. Its translation: CASSFEEDQETQFF.

This chain uses TRBV7-2 with TRBJ1-1; possible D gene TRBD1, 6 bases. Germline values: CDR1 SGHTA, CDR2 FQGNSA. The CDR3 sequence is 15 residues long. Trimming stripped 4 bases from V and 0 bases from J, with 12 bases between. The CDR3 region is CASSWVGTLNTEAFF. Written as DNA, the CDR3 is TGTGCCAGCAGCTGGGTCGGGACACTGAACACTGAAGCTTTCTTT.

The V gene is TRBV20-1, the J gene TRBJ1-2; D not certain. The CDR3 spans 16 residues. V lost 0 bases to trimming and J lost 2 bases, with 16 bases between them. Per the germline V gene, CDR1 is DFQATT and CDR2 is SNEGSKA (reference sequence). The CDR3 DNA sequence: TGCAGTGCTAGAGATAACGACCAAACCATCAACTATGGCTACACCTTC. It encodes CSARDNDQTINYGYTF.